The 25 T cell receptor beta chains below come from one sample, sequenced in a study of T cell responses to AZD1222 COVID-19 vaccine. Sequenced by immunoSEQ multiplex PCR; TCRdb stores in-frame clones only, minus some. The sample holds around 97,000 clones, about nine tenths seen once. The sequenced sample was peripheral blood, obtained on day 0 of AZD1222 vaccination. The receptors derive from an adult in good health.

The chain recombines TRBV27 with TRBJ2-7; the match to TRBD2 covers 7 bases. Germline V lookup: CDR1 MNHEY, CDR2 SMNVEV (reference sequence). J was trimmed by 6 bases and V by 4 bases; bases with no gene match: 12. This CDR3 has 15 amino acids. The CDR3 DNA reads as TGTGCCAGCAGTTCCCTACTGACGGGAGGTCTCGAGCAGTACTTC. The encoded protein is CASSSLLTGGLEQYF.

V gene TRBV3-1 (or the pseudogene TRBV3-2) combines with J gene TRBJ2-7; the D is unclear. The CDR3 contains 13 residues. Germline assignment: CDR1 LGHDT and CDR2 YNNKEL (reference sequence). The V end lost 3 bases, the J end lost 0 bases, and 6 bases lay between the germline ends. The CDR3 region is CASSQTVSYEQYF. The DNA for the CDR3 is TGTGCCAGCAGCCAGACGGTCTCCTACGAGCAGTACTTC.

The rearrangement uses TRBV5-1 and TRBJ2-7; D possibly corresponds to TRBD2 (5 bases). The germline V gene encodes CDR1 SGHRS and CDR2 YFSETQ. Trimming shortened V by 0 bases and J by 5 bases, and 12 bases separated the two germline ends. The CDR3 totals 14 residues. The CDR3 sequence: CASSLGGNPNEQYF. The DNA for the CDR3 is TGCGCCAGCAGCTTGGGAGGGAATCCCAACGAGCAGTACTTC.

V gene TRBV19 combines with J gene TRBJ2-7, with 8 bases fitting TRBD1. The germline V gene encodes CDR1 LNHDA and CDR2 SQIVND (reference sequence). V dropped 1 base and J dropped 5; count of bases not matched to a gene: 7. The CDR3 runs to 15 residues. CDR3 nucleotides: TGTGCCAGTAGTATAGGAAGGACAGGGTCCGACGAGCAGTACTTC. This encodes CASSIGRTGSDEQYF.

This clone has a single count. V usage is TRBV11-3 and J usage is TRBJ2-1; TRBD1 matches at 8 bases. Germline V gene lookup returns CDR1 SGHNT and CDR2 YENEEA. The CDR3 sequence is 14 residues long. The V and J ends lost 4 bases and 7 bases, in that order; junction bases with no gene match: 6. The CDR3: CASSSTGVRNEQFF. The DNA of the CDR3 is TGTGCCAGCAGCTCGACAGGGGTGCGGAATGAGCAGTTCTTC.

This clone has just one count. V and J are TRBV11-1 and TRBJ1-1; the D is unclear. Germline V CDR1 and CDR2: SGHAT, FQDESV (reference sequence). The ends were cut back, 1 base at V and 3 bases at J, with 15 bases in the middle. The CDR3 consists of 16 residues. The CDR3 protein is CASSLVRPQMDTEAFF. CDR3 bases: TGTGCCAGCAGCTTAGTAAGACCTCAGATGGACACTGAAGCTTTCTTT. Filled out from reference TRBV11-1 and TRBJ1-1, the complete variable domain reads EAEVAQSPRYKITEKSQAVAFWCDPISGHATLYWYRQILGQGPELLVQFQDESVVDDSQLPKDRFSAERLKGVDSTLKIQPAELGDSAMYLCASSLVRPQMDTEAFFGQGTRLTVV.

The chain links TRBV5-1 to TRBJ2-7; D is possibly TRBD1 or TRBD2 (6 bases each). Germline CDR1 and CDR2: SGHRS and YFSETQ. This CDR3 has 14 residues. V was clipped by 4 bases and J by 7 bases, with 18 bases between them. Written as DNA, the CDR3 is TGCGCCAGCAGCCCATCGGAGGGGGGCCGTGAGCAGTACTTC. This gives the protein CASSPSEGGREQYF.

V and J are TRBV7-2 and TRBJ1-2, with D uncertain. V lost 2 bases and J 0 bases, leaving 7 bases between the germline ends. Per germline, CDR1 SGHTA and CDR2 FQGNSA. The CDR3 spans 14 residues. Written as DNA, the CDR3 is TGTGCCAGCAGCTTAAGCATAACTAACTATGGCTACACCTTC. It specifies CASSLSITNYGYTF.

The V gene is TRBV7-2, the J gene TRBJ2-3, with D tentatively TRBD1 or TRBD2 (6 bases each). Per the germline V gene, CDR1 is SGHTA and CDR2 is FQGNSA. The V end lost 1 base, the J end lost 7 bases, and 9 bases lay between the germline ends. This CDR3 has 13 residues. CDR3 residues: CASSLGGGNTQYF. CDR3 nucleotides: TGTGCCAGCAGCTTAGGAGGGGGGAATACGCAGTATTTT.

The chain links TRBV27 to TRBJ2-7; 7 nucleotides align to TRBD1. The CDR3 has 15 amino acids. The ends lost 3 bases at V and 0 bases at J; junction bases unmatched: 5. The V gene's germline CDR1 is MNHEY and CDR2 SMNVEV (reference sequence). The CDR3 sequence is CASSLGDRFSYEQYF. CDR3 in DNA: TGTGCCAGCAGTTTGGGGGACAGATTCTCCTACGAGCAGTACTTC.

The genes are TRBV6-2 or TRBV6-3 and TRBJ2-2; TRBD2 agrees at 10 bases. Germline V gene lookup returns CDR1 MNHEY and CDR2 SVGEGT. Losses at the gene ends were 5 bases for V and 4 bases for J; bases not matched to a gene: 4. This CDR3 contains 15 residues. DNA of the CDR3: TGTGCCAGCAGTCACGGACTAGCGGCCACCGGGGAGCTGTTTTTT. Amino acids: CASSHGLAATGELFF.

The chain couples TRBV28 to TRBJ1-2, with D perhaps matching TRBD1 (6 bases). Germline CDR1 MDHEN, CDR2 SYDVKM. The CDR3 has 13 residues. V was trimmed by 6 bases and J by 2 bases, leaving 10 bases between them. CDR3 protein: CASRIDRNYGYTF. The CDR3 coding sequence is TGTGCCAGCAGGATCGACAGGAACTATGGCTACACCTTC.

In its sample, this clone was seen a few times. The rearrangement joins TRBV6-1 to TRBJ1-2, with a tentative D call TRBD1 (5 bases). Germline V gene sequence: CDR1 MNHNS, CDR2 SASEGT. V was trimmed by 2 bases and J by 8 bases, leaving 15 bases between them. The CDR3 contains 14 residues. In DNA form, the CDR3 reads TGTGCCAGCAGTGAACGAAGGCTCCGGGGCGGCTACACCTTC. Amino acid sequence: CASSERRLRGGYTF.

The J gene is TRBJ1-4, the V gene TRBV28, with 11 bases aligning to TRBD1. V lost 2 bases to trimming and J lost 8 bases; unmatched junction nucleotides: 13. CDR1 is MDHEN, CDR2 SYDVKM, per germline. The CDR3 spans 18 residues. The CDR3 is CASSLRTGGALGGEKLFF. The CDR3, as DNA: TGTGCCAGCAGTTTACGGACAGGGGGCGCATTGGGTGGGGAAAAACTGTTTTTT.

The chain links TRBV6-5 to TRBJ1-6, with D tentatively TRBD1 (5 bases). V was cut by 6 bases and J by 0 bases, with 9 bases left in between. CDR3 length: 15 amino acids. CDR1 is MNHEY, CDR2 SVGAGI, per germline. The CDR3 region has the DNA TGTGCCAGCAGATCAGGGAGCTCCTATAATTCACCCCTCCACTTT. Its protein is CASRSGSSYNSPLHF.

This chain uses TRBV28 with TRBJ1-1; 7 nucleotides agree with TRBD1. V lost 3 bases and J lost 4; bases outside the gene matches: 14. The CDR3 extends over 17 amino acids. The germline V gene encodes CDR1 MDHEN and CDR2 SYDVKM. DNA of the CDR3: TGTGCCAGCAGTTTTAGACAGGGTCGTTTAGGGATCACTGAAGCTTTCTTT. Its protein product is CASSFRQGRLGITEAFF.

The rearrangement uses TRBV19 and TRBJ1-1, with TRBD1 matching over 8 bases. This CDR3 comprises 17 residues. With V trimmed by 5 bases and J by 0 bases, 11 bases remained unmatched. CDR1 is LNHDA and CDR2 is SQIVND in the germline V gene (reference sequence). In DNA form, the CDR3 reads TGTGCCAGTAGTCCCGCCGGGACAGGCCCCATGAACACTGAAGCTTTCTTT. It codes for CASSPAGTGPMNTEAFF.

V usage is TRBV9 and J usage is TRBJ2-3; unclear D gene. The length of the CDR3 is 13 residues. The germline V and J ends were trimmed by 4 bases and 1 base, with 7 bases remaining between them. The germline V gene has CDR1 SGDLS and CDR2 YYNGEE. The CDR3 sequence is CASSLWGTDTQYF. DNA for the CDR3: TGTGCCAGCAGCCTTTGGGGCACAGATACGCAGTATTTT.

This chain joins TRBV27 and TRBJ2-7, with a weak D call TRBD1 (6 bases). CDR1 and CDR2 (germline): MNHEY, SMNVEV (reference sequence). V lost 3 bases to trimming and J lost 5 bases, with 14 bases between them. The CDR3 extends over 14 amino acids. CDR3 nucleotides: TGTGCCAGCAGTTTCCAAGGGACATCCCACGAGCAGTACTTC. Amino acids: CASSFQGTSHEQYF.

This rearrangement joins TRBV5-1 to TRBJ2-3; 8 positions match TRBD2. J gave up 0 bases and V 2 bases, and 5 bases lay outside the gene matches. From germline, CDR1 is SGHRS and CDR2 YFSETQ. CDR3 length: 16 residues. CDR3 nucleotides: TGCGCCAGCAGCTTTACTAGCGGAGCTAGCACAGATACGCAGTATTTT. It translates to CASSFTSGASTDTQYF.

The chain employs TRBV5-6 and TRBJ2-5; 8 bases align to TRBD1. J gave up 2 bases and V 4 bases, and 1 base lay outside the gene matches. This CDR3 comprises 13 residues. Germline CDR1 is SGHDT and CDR2 is YYEEEE. The chain's CDR3 is CASSRDRQETQYF. As DNA, the CDR3 is TGTGCCAGCAGCCGGGACAGGCAAGAGACCCAGTACTTC.

CDR3 residues: CASSWEGYGTEAFF. In nucleotides, the CDR3 is TGTGCCAGCAGCTGGGAGGGTTATGGCACTGAAGCTTTCTTT. This chain joins TRBV5-8 and TRBJ1-1; D ambiguous. With 3 bases removed from V and 4 bases from J, the gap between germline ends came to 13 bases. The CDR3 contains 14 residues. CDR1 SGHTS and CDR2 YDEGEE come from the germline V gene.

The chain has TRBV7-2 and TRBJ2-5, with unresolved D. The germline gives CDR1 SGHTA, CDR2 FQGNSA. This CDR3 comprises 12 residues. V was shortened by 4 bases and J by 3 bases, with 6 bases between the two germline ends. In DNA, the CDR3 is TGTGCCAGCAGCTCCTCCAAAGAGACCCAGTACTTC. Residues: CASSSSKETQYF.

The chain joins TRBV29-1 to TRBJ2-3; D unresolved. The CDR3 has 13 residues. V was trimmed by 7 bases and J by 0 bases, leaving 11 bases between them. Germline V gene lookup returns CDR1 SQVTM and CDR2 ANQGSEA. For the CDR3, the DNA is TGCAGCGCGCGGAGAACTAGCACAGATACGCAGTATTTT. Translation: CSARRTSTDTQYF.

V is TRBV28 and J is TRBJ2-3; D remains unclear. This CDR3 comprises 14 residues. V was cut by 8 bases and J by 0 bases, with 12 bases left in between. The germline V gene encodes CDR1 MDHEN and CDR2 SYDVKM. DNA of the CDR3: TGTGCCAGCTGGCAGATCCCTAGCACAGATACGCAGTATTTT. This sequence encodes CASWQIPSTDTQYF.